The following is a TCR beta chain sequence with its context. As yet, its antigen is unknown. Time point here: peripheral blood 6 weeks after treatment start. Germline CDR1 reads SGHAT; CDR2 reads FQNNGV. The V segment lost 4 bases and the J segment 9 bases; nucleotides outside the gene matches: 16. This CDR3 is 18 amino acids long. This sample is part of a study of PD-L1 blockade in urothelial cancer. The wider study: Enrolled patients had been treated previously with 0 to 3 chemotherapy regimens. Blood was analyzed 3 weeks (second dose) and 6 weeks after treatment start.

Study-wide results and caveats: Durable-benefit patients had greater expansion of tumor-associated blood clones at 3 weeks.

Every PCR got spiked synthetic TCR analog templates. Generated by immunoSEQ multiplex PCR, the TCRdb table keeps only in-frame clones and is missing some. The table has 100,000 to 150,000 clones, around 86% seen once; the top ten hold roughly 2.4%. This clonotype was sampled from a man aged 50 to 60 with urothelial cancer. This specimen was PBMCs, taken around atezolizumab (anti-PD-L1) treatment. This chain connects TRBV11-2 to TRBJ2-3; 13 bases fit TRBD2. CDR3 DNA: TGTGCCAGCAGCTCCTGGGGGGGGACTAGCGGGATAGGGTTGACGCAGTATTTT. It encodes CASSSWGGTSGIGLTQYF.